These 11 T cell receptor beta chains came from one sample sequenced in a study of blood T cell repertoires in COVID-19. Measured with immunoSEQ multiplex PCR; TCRdb has only the in-frame clones, and not every one. The sample lists about 170,000 clones; 80% to 90% were seen once. The sequencing sample was made of peripheral blood. The receptors shown here come from a woman in her seventies with COVID-19, enrolled during active disease.

The chain employs TRBV19 and TRBJ2-1; 9 bases agree with TRBD1. The CDR3 totals 14 residues. Per germline, CDR1 LNHDA and CDR2 SQIVND (reference sequence). V shed 7 bases and J 2 bases; nucleotides not matched to a gene: 3. The DNA of the CDR3 is TGTGCCAGTACGGGACAGGGTACCTACAATGAGCAGTTCTTC. This codes for CASTGQGTYNEQFF.

The chain has TRBV27 and TRBJ1-1; 10 nucleotides align to TRBD1. CDR1 is MNHEY, CDR2 SMNVEV, per germline (reference sequence). The V segment lost 2 bases and the J segment 5 bases; nucleotides outside the gene matches: 11. This CDR3 comprises 17 residues. Written as DNA, the CDR3 is TGTGCCAGCAGTTTAGGGACAGGGGTCCCCCTAGGGACTGAAGCTTTCTTT. Translation: CASSLGTGVPLGTEAFF.

V and J are TRBV2 and TRBJ1-1; D ambiguous. Trimming left V 3 bases short and J 4 bases short, with 15 bases between. The CDR3 length is 15 residues. CDR1 is SNHLY, CDR2 FYNNEI, per germline. Written as DNA, the CDR3 is TGTGCCAGCAGTGAGGCATTAGTAGGAGGCACTGAAGCTTTCTTT. It is translated as CASSEALVGGTEAFF.

V gene TRBV15 combines with J gene TRBJ2-1; unclear D gene. Per the germline V gene, CDR1 is LNHNV and CDR2 is YYDKDF (reference sequence). CDR3 size: 15 residues. V was pared by 1 base and J by 12 bases, with 19 bases between. CDR3 DNA sequence: TGTGCCACCAGCAGAGGAGGCGCGAACAATGGATGGCAGTTCTTC. As protein: CATSRGGANNGWQFF.

J is TRBJ1-2 and V is TRBV28; D call uncertain. Germline loops: CDR1 MDHEN, CDR2 SYDVKM. This CDR3 has 13 residues. V was shortened by 3 bases and J by 6 bases, with 11 bases between the two germline ends. The CDR3 coding sequence is TGTGCCAGCAGTTTTGGAAGGGAGGATGGCTACACCTTC. Amino acids: CASSFGREDGYTF.

This chain joins TRBV6-1 and TRBJ2-7; D perhaps matches TRBD2 (5 bases). CDR1 is MNHNS and CDR2 is SASEGT in the germline V gene. The CDR3 is 15 amino acids. The V end was cut by 1 base, the J end by 3 bases, with 13 bases between. Here the CDR3 reads CASSEGQSGYYEQYF. The CDR3 DNA reads TGTGCCAGCAGTGAAGGGCAATCGGGATACTACGAGCAGTACTTC.

Written as DNA, the CDR3 is TGCAGTGCACCGTACGGGTCAACCGCGTACTTC. It yields the protein CSAPYGSTAYF. The V gene is TRBV20-1, the J gene TRBJ2-4; D gene unclear. CDR1 and CDR2 (germline): DFQATT, SNEGSKA (reference sequence). Between the trimmed V and J ends, which lost 6 bases and 15 bases, there was a span of 18 bases. The CDR3 loop spans 11 amino acids.

The chain combines TRBV2 with TRBJ2-7; TRBD1 is a possible D gene (6 bases). The CDR3 contains 15 residues. Germline values: CDR1 SNHLY, CDR2 FYNNEI. The V end was cut by 4 bases, the J end by 6 bases, with 19 bases between. In DNA form, the CDR3 reads TGTGCCAGCAGTGGATTGGCACAGGGATGGGTCGAGCAGTACTTC. This gives the protein CASSGLAQGWVEQYF. Looking up the rest from reference TRBV2 and TRBJ2-7 gives the full variable domain: EPEVTQTPSHQVTQMGQEVILRCVPISNHLYFYWYRQILGQKVEFLVSFYNNEISEKSEIFDDQFSVERPDGSNFTLKIRSTKLEDSAMYFCASSGLAQGWVEQYFGPGTRLTVT.

The V and J genes are TRBV5-4 and TRBJ2-7; tentative D call: TRBD2 (6 bases). V shed 2 bases and J shed 2 bases, with 8 bases lying between them. CDR1 and CDR2 from the germline V gene are SGHNT and YYREEE (reference sequence). This CDR3 has 13 amino acids. This CDR3 reads CASSFSGAYEQYF. The CDR3 bases are TGTGCCAGCAGCTTTAGCGGCGCCTACGAGCAGTACTTC.

The chain recombines TRBV5-1 with TRBJ1-6; TRBD1 aligns across 7 bases. V was clipped by 4 bases and J by 11 bases; unmatched bases: 6. There are 13 residues in the CDR3. Germline V gene lookup returns CDR1 SGHRS and CDR2 YFSETQ. As DNA, the CDR3 is TGCGCCAGCAGCGCTACAGGGGTACCACCCCTCCACTTT. Protein sequence: CASSATGVPPLHF.

The chain links TRBV5-4 to TRBJ2-3, with a tentative D call TRBD2 (6 bases). V lost 4 bases, J lost 3 bases, and 15 bases lay in between. This CDR3 has 15 residues. CDR1 and CDR2 from the germline V gene are SGHNT and YYREEE (reference sequence). The CDR3 region is CASSEGTSQTDTQYF. In DNA, the CDR3 is TGTGCCAGCAGCGAAGGGACTTCCCAGACAGATACGCAGTATTTT. The variable domain in full, with the rest retrieved from reference TRBV5-4 and TRBJ2-3, is ETGVTQSPTHLIKTRGQQVTLRCSSQSGHNTVSWYQQALGQGPQFIFQYYREEENGRGNFPPRFSGLQFPNYSSELNVNALELDDSALYLCASSEGTSQTDTQYFGPGTRLTVL.